This T cell receptor (beta chain) was retrieved from a study of glioma-infiltrating T cells. V lost 6 bases to trimming and J lost 5 bases, with 17 bases between them. CDR1 LNHDA and CDR2 SQIVND come from the germline V gene (reference sequence). CDR3 length equals 14 residues. General observations from the study: Very few CDR3 sequences were shared between tissue and blood. Above-expected tissue-blood divergence occurred in all gliomas, most in low-grade ones.

TCR alpha and beta CDR3 regions were amplified from RNA using iRepertoire nested multiplex PCR. One-step reverse transcription and amplification started from approximately 100-400 ng of tissue mRNA or PBMC total RNA. TCRdb re-called the multiplex PCR reads with MiXCR, one entry per CDR3 protein. Found here are approximately 120,000 distinct CDR3 sequences, roughly 24% of them singletons; the top ten hold roughly 15%. As concerns this clonotype: The antigen is not known. This sequence may be a read error, since a much larger clone differs from it by one base.

Material for sequencing was glioma tissue, nonneoplastic brain tissue, or PBMCs (not recorded which). The receptor comes from a human donor with low-grade glioma or glioblastoma, undergoing nonglioma brain surgery, or in good health (not recorded which). This chain uses TRBV19 with TRBJ2-7; D is perhaps TRBD2 (7 bases). The CDR3 loop is CASRPGGQAHEQYF. The CDR3 DNA is TGTGCCAGTAGACCCGGGGGGCAAGCCCACGAGCAGTACTTC.